A selection of T cell receptor beta chains follows, all from one sample in a study of T and B cells in COVID-19 patients. TCRdb reanalysed the multiplex PCR reads using MiXCR and keeps one entry per CDR3 protein. The sample holds 20,000 to 30,000 distinct CDR3 sequences; around a third are singletons and the top ten take 1.5% to 2%. Sequencing used blood. Source of these receptors: a human donor who had recovered from COVID-19. CDR3s include the opening cysteine and the closing phenylalanine or tryptophan. The D gene is left open where the match is weak. Expanded clones are given a class, and other clones once, few, many or no size at all.

d_gene,j_gene,v_gene,abundance,CDR3aa,CDR3nt
TRBD1,TRBJ1-5,TRBV19,many,CASSDGTAFNQPQHF,TGTGCCAGTAGTGACGGGACAGCTTTCAATCAGCCCCAGCATTTT
TRBD2,TRBJ2-2,TRBV11-1,NA,CASSDAPPLAGANTGELFF,TGTGCCAGCAGTGACGCGCCCCCCCTAGCGGGGGCGAACACCGGGGAGCTGTTTTTT
NA,TRBJ2-6,TRBV6-5,NA,CASSPVPSGANVLTF,TGTGCCAGCAGCCCGGTGCCCTCTGGGGCCAACGTCCTGACTTTC
NA,TRBJ2-3,TRBV6-6,NA,CASSYSTKADTQYF,TGTGCCAGCAGTTACTCGACTAAGGCAGATACGCAGTATTTT
NA,TRBJ1-4,TRBV15,NA,CATSRSRGLGNEKLFF,TGTGCCACCAGCAGATCGCGGGGCTTGGGTAATGAAAAACTGTTTTTT
NA,TRBJ2-7,TRBV11-1,NA,CASSQIVGYEQYF,TGTGCCAGCAGCCAGATAGTTGGCTACGAGCAGTACTTC
NA,TRBJ2-4,TRBV4-1,NA,CASSRERRDIQYF,TGCGCCAGCAGCCGGGAGCGGCGGGACATTCAGTACTTC
NA,TRBJ2-7,TRBV18,many,CASSPPDDRSKQYF,TGTGCCAGCTCACCACCGGATGACAGGTCCAAGCAGTACTTC
NA,TRBJ2-2,TRBV20-1,many,CSARGVLGTGELFF,TGCAGTGCTAGAGGGGTGCTCGGGACCGGGGAGCTGTTTTTT
NA,TRBJ1-1,TRBV5-4,few,CASSPLVNTEAFF,TGTGCCAGCAGCCCGCTCGTGAACACTGAAGCTTTCTTT
TRBD1,TRBJ1-1,TRBV24-1,NA,CATSDFRTGGRAFF,TGTGCCACCAGTGATTTTAGAACAGGGGGGCGAGCTTTCTTT
NA,TRBJ2-3,TRBV20-1,NA,CSAPTDTQYF,TGCAGTGCACCCACAGATACGCAGTATTTT
NA,TRBJ1-2,TRBV19,few,CASSIAVNYGYTF,TGTGCCAGTAGTATAGCAGTCAACTATGGCTACACCTTC
NA,TRBJ1-1,TRBV18,NA,CASSPGQITEAFF,TGTGCCAGCTCCCCGGGACAAATCACTGAAGCTTTCTTT
TRBD1,TRBJ1-2,TRBV12-3/TRBV12-4,few,CASIGTGFYGYTF,TGTGCCAGCATTGGGACAGGGTTCTATGGCTACACCTTC
TRBD1,TRBJ1-4,TRBV6-5,NA,CASSLYRGTNEKLFF,TGTGCCAGCAGTTTATACAGGGGCACTAATGAAAAACTGTTTTTT
NA,TRBJ2-5,TRBV20-1,NA,CSARDYNGRETQYF,TGCAGTGCTAGAGACTACAACGGGCGGGAGACCCAGTACTTC
NA,TRBJ1-1,TRBV27,few,CASSFRMNTEAFF,TGTGCCAGCAGCTTCAGGATGAACACTGAAGCTTTCTTT
NA,TRBJ2-2,TRBV29-1,medium-sized,CSGVETGELFF,TGCAGCGGGGTCGAAACCGGGGAGCTGTTTTTT
NA,TRBJ2-3,TRBV20-1,NA,CSARQPGLLLTDTQYF,TGCAGTGCTAGGCAACCGGGACTCCTCCTCACAGATACGCAGTATTTT
NA,TRBJ2-1,TRBV11-2,few,CASSLDDNEQFF,TGTGCCAGCAGCTTAGATGACAATGAGCAGTTCTTC
TRBD1,TRBJ1-1,TRBV12-3/TRBV12-4,few,CASRPGTAGRLNTEAFF,TGTGCCAGCAGACCAGGGACAGCCGGGAGGCTGAACACTGAAGCTTTCTTT
NA,TRBJ2-3,TRBV19,medium-sized,CASSIQGTDTQYF,TGTGCCAGTAGTATTCAGGGGACAGATACGCAGTATTTT
NA,TRBJ2-3,TRBV27,NA,CASSALGGLLYDTQYF,TGTGCCAGCAGTGCCTTGGGGGGATTATTATATGATACGCAGTATTTT
TRBD2,TRBJ2-1,TRBV5-4,NA,CASSFRLAGGFDEQFF,TGTGCCAGCAGCTTTAGACTAGCGGGAGGGTTCGATGAGCAGTTCTTC
NA,TRBJ2-1,TRBV18,NA,CASSRGQGFYNEQFF,TGTGCCAGCTCCCGGGGGCAGGGTTTCTACAATGAGCAGTTCTTC
NA,TRBJ1-1,TRBV6-2/TRBV6-3,once,CASSKAGVATEAFF,TGTGCCAGCAGCAAGGCCGGGGTGGCCACTGAAGCTTTCTTT
NA,TRBJ1-1,TRBV6-1,NA,CASSSRGDSVITEAFF,TGTGCCAGCAGTTCCCGAGGGGATTCGGTAATCACTGAAGCTTTCTTT
NA,TRBJ1-6,TRBV6-6,few,CASSYTGYDSPLHF,TGTGCCAGCAGTTACACAGGGTACGATTCACCCCTCCACTTT
NA,TRBJ1-2,TRBV6-1,NA,CASIWGVGGDGYTF,TGTGCCAGCATATGGGGCGTTGGAGGGGATGGCTACACCTTC
NA,TRBJ2-5,TRBV6-5,NA,CASSYGGGPTQYF,TGTGCCAGCAGTTACGGAGGGGGCCCGACCCAGTACTTC
NA,TRBJ2-3,TRBV19,NA,CASPVGAAPDTQNF,TGTGCCAGCCCCGTGGGGGCCGCCCCAGATACGCAGAATTTT
TRBD1,TRBJ2-3,TRBV15,few,CATSARTGLTDTQYF,TGTGCCACCAGCGCACGGACAGGGTTAACAGATACGCAGTATTTT
NA,TRBJ2-2,TRBV7-2,NA,CASRQINTGELFF,TGTGCCAGCAGGCAGATTAACACCGGGGAGCTGTTTTTT
NA,TRBJ1-1,TRBV6-2/TRBV6-3,once,CASSLAMGNTEAFF,TGTGCCAGCAGTTTAGCTATGGGGAACACTGAAGCTTTCTTT
TRBD1,TRBJ2-7,TRBV11-2,few,CASSSRDSYEQYF,TGTGCCAGCAGCTCCCGGGACAGCTACGAGCAGTACTTC
TRBD2,TRBJ2-5,TRBV18,NA,CASSPGTSVETQYF,TGTGCCAGCTCACCAGGGACTAGCGTCGAGACCCAGTACTTC
TRBD2,TRBJ2-7,TRBV18,few,CASSPPGLAGPNPYEQYF,TGTGCCAGCTCACCACCGGGACTAGCGGGACCAAATCCCTACGAGCAGTACTTC
NA,TRBJ2-7,TRBV27,NA,CASTPGDESYEQYF,TGTGCCAGCACCCCGGGGGACGAATCCTACGAGCAGTACTTC
TRBD2,TRBJ2-3,TRBV6-4,few,CASSDSAGTRGGTQYF,TGTGCCAGCAGTGACTCGGCCGGGACTAGGGGAGGTACGCAGTATTTT
TRBD1,TRBJ1-2,TRBV7-2,NA,CASSTDRMPTYGYTF,TGTGCCAGCAGCACGGACAGGATGCCTACCTATGGCTACACCTTC
NA,TRBJ2-3,TRBV12-3/TRBV12-4,NA,CASSLTVGPSDTQYF,TGTGCCAGCAGTCTGACAGTAGGCCCCTCAGATACGCAGTATTTT
NA,TRBJ2-3,TRBV20-1,NA,CSARDVDITDTQYF,TGCAGTGCTAGAGATGTGGATATCACCGATACGCAGTATTTT
NA,TRBJ1-4,TRBV19,NA,CASTPGTANEKLFF,TGTGCCAGTACCCCCGGGACGGCAAATGAAAAACTGTTTTTT
NA,TRBJ1-5,TRBV19,NA,CASRGWTALGQPQHF,TGTGCCAGTAGGGGGTGGACAGCTTTGGGGCAGCCCCAGCATTTT
TRBD2,TRBJ2-3,TRBV6-5,medium-sized,CASSGTSGIPTDTQYF,TGTGCCAGCAGCGGGACTAGCGGGATACCCACAGATACGCAGTATTTT
NA,TRBJ1-1,TRBV30,NA,CAWTTGILRRLNTEAFF,TGTGCCTGGACAACCGGGATCTTGAGACGGTTGAACACTGAAGCTTTCTTT
NA,TRBJ2-3,TRBV20-1,NA,CSARDLDGDTQYF,TGCAGTGCTAGAGATCTGGATGGAGATACGCAGTATTTT
TRBD2,TRBJ2-3,TRBV5-1,NA,CASSLGGSTDTQYF,TGCGCCAGCAGCTTGGGCGGGAGTACAGATACGCAGTATTTT
TRBD2,TRBJ2-7,TRBV19,NA,CASSAGGGGEAYEQYF,TGTGCCAGTAGCGCGGGGGGGGGCGGGGAGGCCTACGAGCAGTACTTC
NA,TRBJ2-5,TRBV30,NA,CAWSGGGQETQYF,TGTGCCTGGAGTGGGGGCGGACAAGAGACCCAGTACTTC
TRBD2,TRBJ2-1,TRBV6-4,NA,CASSDSRLASSNEQFF,TGTGCCAGCAGTGACTCTCGACTAGCGAGTTCGAATGAGCAGTTCTTC
TRBD1,TRBJ2-7,TRBV19,medium-sized,CASPPPYRGLAYLRYEQYF,TGTGCCAGTCCGCCGCCATACAGGGGGCTCGCCTACCTACGGTACGAGCAGTACTTC
NA,TRBJ2-2,TRBV6-4,NA,CASSEGATGELFF,TGTGCCAGCAGTGAGGGGGCAACCGGGGAGCTGTTTTTT
NA,TRBJ2-7,TRBV6-5,NA,CASSSPTWSSYEQYF,TGTGCCAGCAGTTCTCCCACCTGGAGCTCCTACGAGCAGTACTTC
NA,TRBJ2-3,TRBV6-6,NA,CASSDSTDTQYF,TGTGCCAGCAGCGATAGCACAGATACGCAGTATTTT
NA,TRBJ1-6,TRBV20-1,once,CSARAGVNSPLHF,TGCAGTGCTAGAGCAGGTGTTAATTCACCCCTCCACTTT
NA,TRBJ1-3,TRBV4-3,NA,CASSQGIASISGNTIYF,TGCGCCAGCAGCCAAGGAATAGCGAGCATCTCTGGAAACACCATATATTTT
NA,TRBJ1-1,TRBV27,few,CASSLWSPRGNTEAFF,TGTGCCAGCAGTTTATGGTCTCCCAGGGGCAACACTGAAGCTTTCTTT
NA,TRBJ1-2,TRBV6-5,few,CASSYERGRDGYTF,TGTGCCAGCAGTTACGAGCGGGGTAGGGATGGCTACACCTTC